This T cell receptor (beta chain) is drawn from a study of breast tumors, draining lymph nodes, adjacent tissues. Findings and limits, study-wide: Tumor repertoires ranked between lymph nodes and nontumor tissue in diversity, with V and J gene preferences. Most tumor T cells seemingly derive from lymph node, then expand in tumor. Tumor and nontumor repertoires were significantly more similar in luminal-like than in basal-like breast cancer.

The lymph nodes were axillary draining lymph nodes from breast cancer patients. CDR3 size: 17 residues. CDR1 is WNHNN, CDR2 SYGVQD, per germline (reference sequence). TCRdb reanalysed the multiplex PCR reads using MiXCR and keeps one entry per CDR3 protein. The data show fewer than 200,000 distinct CDR3 sequences, 33% seen once. Comments on this clonotype: As yet, its antigen is unknown. The junction shows a germline mismatch at one end, possibly a read error.

The sequencing sample was made of axillary lymph node tissue. The chain has TRBV10-1 and TRBJ1-6, with D tentatively TRBD1 (5 bases). The clonotype originates from a female donor with breast cancer. Some clones in this sample may be carry-over from other donors' samples. The CDR3 here is CASTGQGLNTLNSPPHF. The CDR3 bases are TGCGCCAGCACAGGTCAGGGTTTAAACACGCTTAATTCACCCCCCCACTTT.